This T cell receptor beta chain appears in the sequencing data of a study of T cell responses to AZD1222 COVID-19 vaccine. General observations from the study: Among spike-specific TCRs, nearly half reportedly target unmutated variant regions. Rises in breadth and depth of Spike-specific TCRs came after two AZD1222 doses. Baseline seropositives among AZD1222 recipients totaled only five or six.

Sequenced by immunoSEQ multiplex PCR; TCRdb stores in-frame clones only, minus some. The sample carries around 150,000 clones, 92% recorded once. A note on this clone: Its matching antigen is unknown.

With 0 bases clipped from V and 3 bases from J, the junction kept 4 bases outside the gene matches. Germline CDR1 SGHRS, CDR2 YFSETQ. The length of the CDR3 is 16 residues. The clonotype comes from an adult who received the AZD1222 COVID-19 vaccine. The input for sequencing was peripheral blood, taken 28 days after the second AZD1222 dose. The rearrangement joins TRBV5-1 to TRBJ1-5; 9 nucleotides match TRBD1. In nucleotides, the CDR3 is TGCGCCAGCAGCTTGGATGGGACAGGGAACAATCAGCCCCAGCATTTT. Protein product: CASSLDGTGNNQPQHF.